Following are 6 T cell receptor beta chains from one sample sequenced in a study of cytomegalovirus exposure and HLA in healthy donors. The PCR employed 60 Vbeta primers together with 13 Jbeta primers. Clones were read by immunoSEQ multiplex PCR, and TCRdb kept only the in-frame ones, dropping some. The table includes some 170,000 clones, approximately 78% detected once. Sequencing was performed on PBMCs. The receptors stem from a human donor in good health.

This sequence joins TRBV6-6 and TRBJ2-1, with D perhaps TRBD2 (5 bases). Germline loops: CDR1 MNHNY, CDR2 SVGAGI (reference sequence). The CDR3 loop spans 14 amino acids. Trimming pared 2 bases from V and 5 bases from J, leaving 10 bases between. The CDR3 nucleotides read TGTGCCAGCAGTTACCAGACTACTCACAATGAGCAGTTCTTC. Protein sequence: CASSYQTTHNEQFF.

In this sample, this clone turned up a few times. V is TRBV25-1 and J is TRBJ1-4, with a tentative D call TRBD1 (6 bases). CDR1 and CDR2 (germline): MGHDK, SYGVNS. The CDR3 runs to 14 residues. Trimming pared 7 bases from V and 6 bases from J, leaving 15 bases between. CDR3 amino acids: CASTLGQGHEKLFF. Here the CDR3 DNA reads TGTGCCAGCACGTTGGGGCAGGGGCATGAAAAACTGTTTTTT.

This sequence joins TRBV21-1 and TRBJ1-5; the D call TRBD1 from the table was never checked on the DNA. TRBV21-1 is a documented pseudogene. This CDR3 is built from 19 residues. The CDR3 coding sequence is TGTGCCAGCAAGGAGAACAGGGGCTGTAAGCGGTATAGCAATCAGCCCCAGCATTTT. Translation: CASKENRGCKRYSNQPQHF.

The chain uses TRBV6-5 and TRBJ1-1; a weak D match, TRBD1 (6 bases). Germline lookup yields CDR1 MNHEY and CDR2 SVGAGI. The CDR3 covers 15 residues. Trimming pared 4 bases from V and 5 bases from J, leaving 17 bases between. This CDR3 reads CASSSNIGGWTEAFF. In DNA, the CDR3 is TGTGCCAGCAGTTCGAACATAGGGGGATGGACTGAAGCTTTCTTT.

The chain employs TRBV29-1 and TRBJ1-1, with 8 bases aligning to TRBD1. CDR1 and CDR2 (germline): SQVTM, ANQGSEA. With V trimmed by 7 bases and J by 0 bases, 4 bases remained unmatched. This CDR3 spans 13 amino acids. The DNA for the CDR3 is TGCAGCGGATCGGGACAGGTGAACACTGAAGCTTTCTTT. As protein: CSGSGQVNTEAFF.

The chain has TRBV6-5 and TRBJ2-7, with D maybe TRBD1 (6 bases). CDR1 is MNHEY and CDR2 is SVGAGI in the germline V gene. Trimming took 0 bases from V and 0 from J, leaving 9 bases between them. The CDR3 is 15 amino acids. The CDR3 spells CASSYSRGSSYEQYF. DNA of the CDR3: TGTGCCAGCAGTTACTCGAGGGGGAGCTCCTACGAGCAGTACTTC.